A single sample is the source of the 16 T cell receptor beta chains below, sequenced in a study of Ad26.COV2.S vaccination and SARS-CoV-2 variants. The protocol was immunoSEQ multiplex PCR, while the TCRdb copy is restricted to in-frame clones and leaves out a portion. The table shows 360,000 or so clones, with 80% to 90% occurring only once. Documented treatment: roughly 18 received Ad26.COV2.S at low or high dose, single or two shots; roughly 5 received placebo; per-sample allocation not given. Specimen acquisition occurred on day 63 following the initial vaccine or placebo injection. This sample comprised peripheral blood, obtained in a trial of Ad26.COV2.S vaccine versus placebo. These TCRs come from a person between 18 and 60 years old who received the Ad26.COV2.S COVID-19 vaccine or a placebo.

V gene TRBV4-2 combines with J gene TRBJ2-1; no firm D call. The CDR3 contains 16 residues. The germline V and J ends were trimmed by 0 bases and 1 base, with 10 bases remaining between them. Germline CDR1 and CDR2: LGHNA and YNFKEQ. The CDR3 region has the DNA TGTGCCAGCAGCCAAGAAAGGGTCCCTTCCTACAATGAGCAGTTCTTC. As protein: CASSQERVPSYNEQFF.

J is TRBJ1-6 and V is TRBV5-6, with 7 positions matching TRBD1. V trimming: 4 bases; J trimming: 6 bases; junction bases outside the gene matches: 4. Germline V gives CDR1 SGHDT, CDR2 YYEEEE. CDR3 length: 14 amino acids. The CDR3 nucleotides are TGTGCCAGCAGCACGGGGACAGTTAATTCACCCCTCCACTTT. Its translation: CASSTGTVNSPLHF.

This clone occurred once. The CDR3, as DNA: TGTGCCAGCAGCTCAAGGACAGGCCGCTCTGGAAACACCATATATTTT. Its protein is CASSSRTGRSGNTIYF. The gene calls are TRBV11-3 and TRBJ1-3; 7 bases match TRBD1. The V segment lost 4 bases and the J segment 0 bases; nucleotides outside the gene matches: 6. Germline V CDR1 and CDR2: SGHNT, YENEEA. The CDR3 sequence is 16 residues long.

This clone was counted between two and nine times. The chain uses TRBV18 and TRBJ1-5, with a possible D match to TRBD1 (5 bases). Germline CDR1 is KGHSH and CDR2 is LQKENI. Deletions cut 5 bases from V and 6 bases from J, with 11 bases between. This CDR3 spans 13 amino acids. The CDR3 loop reads CASSGRDGQPQHF. The CDR3 nucleotides are TGTGCCAGCTCAGGGAGGGACGGTCAGCCCCAGCATTTT.

This chain uses TRBV3-1 (or the pseudogene TRBV3-2) with TRBJ2-3; D possibly corresponds to TRBD2 (5 bases). The germline CDR1 and CDR2 sequences are LGHDT and YNNKEL (reference sequence). Trimming pared 0 bases from V and 3 bases from J, leaving 10 bases between. The CDR3 length is 15 residues. The CDR3 sequence is CASSQDGVSTDTQYF. CDR3 nucleotides: TGTGCCAGCAGCCAAGACGGGGTTTCAACAGATACGCAGTATTTT.

J is TRBJ1-2 and V is TRBV7-9, with D maybe TRBD1 (6 bases). The germline CDR1 and CDR2 sequences are SEHNR and FQNEAQ (reference sequence). CDR3 length equals 13 residues. V lost 1 base, J lost 4 bases, and 7 bases lay in between. This CDR3 reads CASSLGTAYGYTF. In DNA, the CDR3 is TGTGCCAGCAGCTTAGGGACAGCCTATGGCTACACCTTC.

The rearrangement uses TRBV7-8 and TRBJ1-1, with 8 nucleotides matching TRBD1. This CDR3 comprises 17 residues. V lost 5 bases to trimming and J lost 4 bases; unmatched junction nucleotides: 15. Looked up from germline, CDR1 is SGHVS and CDR2 is FQNEAQ. The chain's CDR3 is CASSPRRAGGGRTEAFF. DNA for the CDR3: TGTGCCAGCAGCCCTCGAAGGGCAGGGGGCGGTCGCACTGAAGCTTTCTTT.

The gene calls are TRBV3-1 (or the pseudogene TRBV3-2) and TRBJ1-1, with D perhaps TRBD1 (5 bases). Germline lookup yields CDR1 LGHDT and CDR2 YNNKEL (reference sequence). V gave up 1 base and J gave up 1 base, with 10 bases separating them. The CDR3 loop spans 15 amino acids. The CDR3 coding sequence is TGTGCCAGCAGCCAAGTTGGGGGGTGGAACACTGAAGCTTTCTTT. It yields the protein CASSQVGGWNTEAFF.

This chain joins TRBV9 and TRBJ2-7; 7 bases agree with TRBD1. CDR3 size: 16 residues. The germline V gene has CDR1 SGDLS and CDR2 YYNGEE. The V segment lost 0 bases and the J segment 0 bases; nucleotides outside the gene matches: 6. This CDR3 reads CASSVGWGQSSYEQYF. DNA of the CDR3: TGTGCCAGCAGCGTAGGTTGGGGACAGAGCTCCTACGAGCAGTACTTC.

In DNA form, the CDR3 reads TGTGCCAGCAGCCAAGGAGGCAGGGAGGACACTGAAGCTTTCTTT. Amino acids: CASSQGGREDTEAFF. The chain has TRBV4-2 and TRBJ1-1; TRBD1 is a possible D gene (5 bases). This CDR3 has 15 residues. Germline V CDR1 and CDR2: LGHNA, YNFKEQ. Trimming took 1 base from V and 3 from J, leaving 12 bases between them.

CDR3 coding DNA: TGCGCCAGCAGCCAAGATTGGCCAGGGGGCTTTCGCGAGCAGTACTTC. Its protein is CASSQDWPGGFREQYF. The rearrangement joins TRBV4-3 to TRBJ2-7, with 8 bases that match TRBD1. The CDR3 has 16 residues. After removal of 0 bases from V and 6 bases from J, the junction contained 10 bases not matched to a gene. The V gene's germline CDR1 is LGHNA and CDR2 YSLEER.

In its sample, this clone was seen once. V gene TRBV27 combines with J gene TRBJ2-5, with D tentatively TRBD1 (6 bases). Trimming removed 5 bases at V and 4 bases at J, with 11 bases between. CDR1 MNHEY and CDR2 SMNVEV come from the germline V gene (reference sequence). The length of the CDR3 is 13 residues. The CDR3 DNA is TGTGCCAGCAGTCTACAGGGTGGAGAGACCCAGTACTTC. It specifies CASSLQGGETQYF.

The rearrangement joins TRBV5-1 to TRBJ1-2; TRBD1 agrees at 8 bases. CDR1 is SGHRS, CDR2 YFSETQ, per germline. With V trimmed by 0 bases and J by 6 bases, 4 bases remained unmatched. CDR3 length: 14 amino acids. CDR3 loop: CASSLAGRGHGYTF. In nucleotides, the CDR3 is TGCGCCAGCAGCTTGGCCGGCAGGGGGCATGGCTACACCTTC. The full variable domain, completed using reference TRBV5-1 and TRBJ1-2, is KAGVTQTPRYLIKTRGQQVTLSCSPISGHRSVSWYQQTPGQGLQFLFEYFSETQRNKGNFPGRFSGRQFSNSRSEMNVSTLELGDSALYLCASSLAGRGHGYTFGSGTRLTVV.

The chain is built from TRBV19 and TRBJ2-3, with 11 nucleotides matching TRBD2. Germline trimming cut 4 bases from V and 3 bases from J; bases unmatched to any gene: 3. CDR1 LNHDA and CDR2 SQIVND come from the germline V gene (reference sequence). This CDR3 spans 15 amino acids. CDR3 nucleotide sequence: TGTGCCAGTAGTACGACTAGCGGGGCTACAGATACGCAGTATTTT. It encodes CASSTTSGATDTQYF.

The V call is TRBV5-8, the J call TRBJ2-2; 8 bases match TRBD1. The length of the CDR3 is 15 residues. V was clipped by 7 bases and J by 1 base; unmatched bases: 6. The germline V gene encodes CDR1 SGHTS and CDR2 YDEGEE. DNA for the CDR3: TGTGCCAGCCGACAGGGGTCCTTGAACACCGGGGAGCTGTTTTTT. Protein product: CASRQGSLNTGELFF.

This clone was counted only a few times. The rearrangement joins TRBV20-1 to TRBJ2-7, with a weak D call TRBD2 (5 bases). This CDR3 region has 13 residues. CDR1 and CDR2 from the germline V gene are DFQATT and SNEGSKA (reference sequence). The V gene lost 3 bases and the J gene lost 2 bases, with 11 bases spanning the gap. The CDR3: CSASEGGTYEQYF. CDR3 in DNA: TGCAGTGCTAGTGAGGGCGGTACCTACGAGCAGTACTTC.